The 14 T cell receptor beta chains listed next were all sequenced from one sample in a study of T cell clonality in common variable immunodeficiency. General study points: Reportedly, TCR beta sequences from common variable immunodeficiency showed fewer deletions and N-nucleotide insertions.

Antigen specificity for these receptors is unknown. Some clones are missing from TCRdb's copy, which holds only in-frame ones; the method was immunoSEQ multiplex PCR. There are tens of thousands of clones in the sample, none observed a single time. The sequencing input was peripheral blood mononuclear cells. The receptors derive from a human donor with common variable immunodeficiency.

The covered CDR3 bases are TGTGCCAGTAGTATCCCGGGACAGGGGGCTGGGGCCAACGTC. Translation gives CASSIPGQGAGANV. The complete CDR3 sequence is CASSIPGQGAGANVLTF. This rearrangement joins TRBV19 to TRBJ2-6; 11 bases agree with TRBD1. The read terminates 3 residues before the CDR3 end, so the remaining end is supplied by the germline J gene. CDR1 is LNHDA, CDR2 SQIVND, per germline (reference sequence). The J segment lost 2 bases and the V segment lost 3 bases, leaving 3 bases of the junction unmatched. The CDR3 is 17 residues long.

Within the sample, this clone is medium-sized. The observed sequence ends 3 residues before the CDR3 terminus, with the missing tail filled in from the germline J gene. The chain carries TRBV15 and TRBJ2-7; D is undetermined. The CDR3 length is 13 residues. The germline V and J ends were trimmed by 2 bases and 1 base, with 6 bases remaining between them. Germline assignment: CDR1 LNHNV and CDR2 YYDKDF (reference sequence). CDR3 DNA (partial): TGTGCCACCAGCAGACAGGAGTCCTACGAG. This encodes CATSRQESYE. The full CDR3 reads CATSRQESYEQYF. Full variable domain (outside the CDR3, taken from reference TRBV15 and TRBJ2-7): DAMVIQNPRYQVTQFGKPVTLSCSQTLNHNVMYWYQQKSSQAPKLLFHYYDKDFNNEADTPDNFQSRRPNTSFCFLDIRSPGLGDTAMYLCATSRQESYEQYFGPGTRLTVT.

This clone is deemed medium-sized. The read is 3 residues too short to cover the CDR3 end, so that end is filled in from the germline J gene. This sequence joins TRBV20-1 and TRBJ1-2; no definite D call. Trimming stripped 5 bases from V and 1 base from J, with 8 bases between. The CDR3 loop spans 12 amino acids. The germline gives CDR1 DFQATT, CDR2 SNEGSKA (reference sequence). The CDR3 is CSAVSGNYGYTF. The sequenced CDR3 bases are TGCAGTGCTGTCAGTGGTAACTATGGC.

This clone was counted at least ten times. With the read ending 3 residues before the CDR3 end, the germline J gene is used to fill in that end. This chain links TRBV19 with TRBJ2-1, with TRBD2 matching 10 bases. CDR1 is LNHDA, CDR2 SQIVND, per germline (reference sequence). The CDR3 totals 15 residues. The junction had 3 bases not matched to a gene; V was cut back by 6 bases and J by 1 base. Here the CDR3 reads CASSVAGGSYNEQFF. The covered CDR3 bases are TGTGCCAGTAGCGTAGCGGGGGGATCCTACAATGAG.

This clone has a handful of counts. The read ends 3 residues shy of where the CDR3 ends; the end is completed using the germline J gene. The gene calls are TRBV19 and TRBJ1-6; D may be TRBD1 (5 bases). The CDR3 contains 14 residues. CDR1 is LNHDA, CDR2 SQIVND, per germline (reference sequence). Trimming shortened V by 11 bases and J by 6 bases, and 17 bases separated the two germline ends. The DNA read from the CDR3 is TGTGCCCCTCTACCGGGGGGGGGTAATTCACCC. Translation: CAPLPGGGNSP. The complete CDR3 sequence is CAPLPGGGNSPLHF.

Turning to this clone: Read coverage stops 3 residues before the CDR3 terminus; the germline J gene supplies the remainder. The V and J genes are TRBV2 and TRBJ2-1; 7 positions agree with TRBD2. Germline values: CDR1 SNHLY, CDR2 FYNNEI. This CDR3 has 17 amino acids. Trimming removed 0 bases from V and 0 bases from J; junction bases left unmatched: 5. The sequenced part of the CDR3 DNA is TGTGCCAGCAGTGAAGCGGACCTAGCGGCCTCCTACAATGAG. Translating gives CASSEADLAASYNE. The entire CDR3 protein reads CASSEADLAASYNEQFF.

At least ten counts were recorded for this clone. The read halts 3 residues ahead of the CDR3 end, with the missing end drawn from the germline J gene. The chain recombines TRBV12-3 or TRBV12-4 with TRBJ1-5; tentatively, D is TRBD1 (5 bases). Trimming cost V 4 bases and J 7 bases, with 17 bases left between them. This CDR3 is built from 15 residues. The CDR3 protein is CASSSTYQGTQPQHF. The sequenced CDR3 bases are TGTGCCAGCAGTTCGACCTATCAGGGTACCCAGCCC.

This clone was counted many times. Read data end 3 residues before the CDR3 end; the end is taken from the germline J gene. This chain connects TRBV7-2 to TRBJ1-2; unclear D gene. V lost 4 bases and J lost 7, with 13 bases in between. From germline, CDR1 is SGHTA and CDR2 FQGNSA. The CDR3 length is 13 residues. This CDR3 reads CASSSQDPSGYTF. CDR3 bases read: TGTGCCAGCAGCTCCCAGGATCCCTCTGGC.

This clone was detected only a few times. The sequenced fragment ends 3 residues before the CDR3 boundary, so the rest is inferred from the germline J gene. The V gene is TRBV11-3, the J gene TRBJ2-1; 7 nucleotides align to TRBD1. From germline, CDR1 is SGHNT and CDR2 YENEEA. The CDR3 is 15 residues long. V was pared by 2 bases and J by 9 bases, with 10 bases of the junction left unmatched. CDR3 DNA, as far as it was read: TGTGCCAGCAGCTTACCGGGACAGAAACCCGTTGAG. This sequence encodes CASSLPGQKPVE. The whole CDR3 sequence reads CASSLPGQKPVEQFF.

Judged by abundance, this clone is medium-sized (0.01 to 0.1%). The read finishes 3 residues shy of the CDR3 end, and the germline J gene is used to complete it. V and J are TRBV20-1 and TRBJ2-5; TRBD2 might be the D (6 bases). The CDR3 sequence is 12 residues long. Trimming pared 6 bases from V and 4 bases from J, leaving 12 bases between. In germline, CDR1 is DFQATT, CDR2 SNEGSKA (reference sequence). The CDR3 reads CSAGVGGETQYF. CDR3 DNA (partial): TGCAGTGCGGGAGTGGGGGGAGAGACC.

This clone was counted a few times. The CDR3 is cut off 3 residues early in the read; its end comes from the germline J gene. This rearrangement joins TRBV18 to TRBJ2-2, with 9 nucleotides matching TRBD1. The junction had 7 bases not matched to a gene; V was cut back by 4 bases and J by 4 bases. The CDR3 is 16 amino acids. Germline-derived CDR1 and CDR2 are KGHSH and LQKENI. CDR3 bases read: TGTGCCAGCTCACAAACTACAGGGGGCTCCACCGGGGAG. It is translated as CASSQTTGGSTGE. The CDR3, in full, reads CASSQTTGGSTGELFF. Based on the CDR3 plus reference TRBV18 and TRBJ2-2, the full variable domain is NAGVMQNPRHLVRRRGQEARLRCSPMKGHSHVYWYRQLPEEGLKFMVYLQKENIIDESGMPKERFSAEFPKEGPSILRIQQVVRGDSAAYFCASSQTTGGSTGELFFGEGSRLTVL.

The sample holds a few counts of this clone. A read error likely explains this, since a far larger clone differs by one base. Read coverage stops 3 residues before the CDR3 terminus; the germline J gene supplies the remainder. V is TRBV2 and J is TRBJ2-3; no reliable D call. The V end was cut by 6 bases, the J end by 5 bases, with 6 bases between. The CDR3 extends over 11 amino acids. The V gene's germline CDR1 is SNHLY and CDR2 FYNNEI. The sequenced part of the CDR3 DNA is TGTGCCAGCAGCTTAGAAGATACG. This codes for CASSLEDT. The full CDR3 sequence reads CASSLEDTQYF.

This clone showed up many times. The CDR3 extends 3 residues past the end of the read, so its final part is completed from the germline J gene. The chain joins TRBV10-3 to TRBJ2-7; 7 nucleotides align to TRBD1. The CDR3 runs to 13 residues. J was trimmed by 2 bases and V by 7 bases; bases with no gene match: 5. CDR1 ENHRY and CDR2 SYGVKD come from the germline V gene. CDR3 residues: CAITGDRPYEQYF. The CDR3 DNA, read in part, is TGTGCCATCACCGGGGACAGACCCTACGAG.

Turning to this clone: The observed sequence ends 3 residues before the CDR3 terminus, with the missing tail filled in from the germline J gene. This chain joins TRBV6-4 and TRBJ2-7; tentative D call: TRBD2 (5 bases). Germline V gene sequence: CDR1 MRHNA, CDR2 SNTAGT. V was shortened by 5 bases and J by 1 base, with 6 bases between the two germline ends. This CDR3 has 12 amino acids. The CDR3 loop is CASSRGSYEQYF. The DNA read from the CDR3 is TGTGCCAGCAGTCGAGGGTCCTACGAG.